This TCR beta chain is drawn from a study of cytomegalovirus exposure and HLA in healthy donors. Study observations and caveats: Highly shared sequence variants in one cluster were likely a sequencing artifact. When the data were analyzed later, several of the most significant clusters appeared to be linked to common viral pathogens. TRBV6-2, TRBV6-3 and other indistinguishable V segments were excluded. A few CMV-associated chains proved CMV antigen-specific in vitro.

V was clipped by 6 bases and J by 2 bases, with 13 bases between them. The CDR3 sequence is 14 residues long. From germline, CDR1 is MNHEY and CDR2 SVGAGI. PCR was performed using 60 Vbeta and 13 Jbeta primers. Assay: immunoSEQ multiplex PCR; the TCRdb copy retains only in-frame clones and omits some. The data contain about 160,000 clones, roughly 80% of them singletons. Concerning this clone: Its antigen is currently unknown.

The sequence was obtained from a man younger than 45 in good health and CMV-seropositive. The gene calls are TRBV6-5 and TRBJ1-2; weak D call: TRBD1 (6 bases). Material for sequencing was PBMCs. CDR3 protein: CASRPPGTNYGYTF. CDR3 bases: TGTGCCAGCAGACCCCCCGGGACAAACTATGGCTACACCTTC.